This T cell receptor beta chain was captured in a study of sequential checkpoint blockade in melanoma. On the study more broadly: Arm A got nivolumab then ipilimumab; arm B the reverse, 1:1. Each arm's sequence ended with maintenance nivolumab.

Germline V gene data show CDR1 as MNHEY and CDR2 as SMNVEV (reference sequence). V dropped 2 bases and J dropped 6 bases, with 8 bases sitting between them. This CDR3 has 13 residues. Sequencing used immunoSEQ multiplex PCR; TCRdb keeps in-frame clones, though not all of them. The sample has around 18,000 clones; around 68% are singletons. Treatment in this sample: randomized to nivolumab then ipilimumab (arm A) or the reverse (arm B). From thawed PBMCs, live CD3+CD8+ cells negative for CD19 and CD56 were sorted. The gene calls are TRBV27 and TRBJ1-5; D may be TRBD1 (5 bases). This TCR derives from a human donor with melanoma. This specimen consisted of CD8+ T cells sorted from blood (inferred from file names), obtained from a patient given nivolumab and ipilimumab in sequence. The CDR3 DNA reads TGTGCCAGCAGTTTAAGGGGCCTTCAGCCCCAGCATTTT. Amino acid sequence: CASSLRGLQPQHF.